This is a list of T cell receptor beta chains from one sample in a study of blood T cell repertoires in COVID-19. TCRdb's table, derived via immunoSEQ multiplex PCR, lists solely in-frame clones and lacks some. The data contain some 290,000 clones, around 90% of them seen just once; the ten biggest clones take up 2.3%. The sequenced sample was PBMCs or T cells enriched from blood (not recorded which). The receptors come from a woman in her forties with acute COVID-19. The CDR3 runs from the conserved cysteine through the conserved F or W. Fields, in order: V gene, J gene, CDR3 protein.

>TRBV15|TRBJ1-2
CATSFAGAKGYTF
>TRBV7-2|TRBJ2-3
CASSHGQPSSTDTQYF
>TRBV2|TRBJ1-1
CASSSNRGGEGAFF
>TRBV7-8|TRBJ2-1
CASSLGLAGDGNEQFF
>TRBV6-4|TRBJ2-5
CASTSTKQETQYF
>TRBV19|TRBJ1-2
CASSIGPVGGIGGYTF
>TRBV18|TRBJ2-3
CASSPLHGGTTQYF
>TRBV7-4|TRBJ1-5
CASSQYEVFGNQPQHF
>TRBV5-4|TRBJ2-7
CASSPGLAGVDEQYF
>TRBV2|TRBJ1-6
CASTPRTGISSPLHF
>TRBV4-2|TRBJ2-5
CASSQSDREAKTQYF
>TRBV18|TRBJ2-7
CASSPPGLAGISSYEQYF
>TRBV18|TRBJ1-1
CASSPGTGNTEAFF
>TRBV21-1|TRBJ1-1
CASSNPGCYTEAFF
>TRBV21-1|TRBJ1-1
CASSKTLGHNTEAFF
>TRBV3-1/TRBV3-2|TRBJ1-2
CASSHLKRGGYTF
>TRBV11-3|TRBJ2-1
CASSGGLAGNNEQFF
>TRBV5-6|TRBJ2-7
CASSFFGRRGQYF
>TRBV18|TRBJ1-1
CASSPREIQGVNTEAFF
>TRBV19|TRBJ2-3
CASSMPGLGTDTQYF
>TRBV5-8|TRBJ1-3
CASSLVVGSGNTIYF
>TRBV28|TRBJ1-2
CASSYRGAGTF
>TRBV6-5|TRBJ1-2
CASSPLGDRTSSTF